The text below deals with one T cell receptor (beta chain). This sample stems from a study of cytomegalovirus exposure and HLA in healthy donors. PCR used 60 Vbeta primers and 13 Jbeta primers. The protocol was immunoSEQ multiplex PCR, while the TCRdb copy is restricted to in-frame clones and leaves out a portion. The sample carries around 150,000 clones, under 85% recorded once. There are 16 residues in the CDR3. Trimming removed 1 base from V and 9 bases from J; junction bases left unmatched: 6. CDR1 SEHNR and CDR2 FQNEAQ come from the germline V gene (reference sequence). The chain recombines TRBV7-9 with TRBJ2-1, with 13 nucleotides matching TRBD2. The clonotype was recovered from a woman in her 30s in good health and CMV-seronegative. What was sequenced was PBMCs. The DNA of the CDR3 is TGTGCCAGCAGCTTAGGACTAGCGGGGGGACAAGGTGAGCAGTTCTTC. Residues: CASSLGLAGGQGEQFF.